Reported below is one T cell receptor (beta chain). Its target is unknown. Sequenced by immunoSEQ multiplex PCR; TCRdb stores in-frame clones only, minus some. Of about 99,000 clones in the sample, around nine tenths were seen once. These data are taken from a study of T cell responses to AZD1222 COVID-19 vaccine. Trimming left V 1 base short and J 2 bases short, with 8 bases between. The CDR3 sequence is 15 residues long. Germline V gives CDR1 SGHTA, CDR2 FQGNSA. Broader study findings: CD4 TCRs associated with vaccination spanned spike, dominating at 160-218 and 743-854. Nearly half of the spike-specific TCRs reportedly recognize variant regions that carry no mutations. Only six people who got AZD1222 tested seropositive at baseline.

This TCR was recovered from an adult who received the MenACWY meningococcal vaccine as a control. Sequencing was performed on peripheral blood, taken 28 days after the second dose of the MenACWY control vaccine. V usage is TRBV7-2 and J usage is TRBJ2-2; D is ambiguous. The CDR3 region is CASSLVPGNTGELFF. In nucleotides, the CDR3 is TGTGCCAGCAGCTTAGTACCGGGTAACACCGGGGAGCTGTTTTTT.